The 27 T cell receptor beta chains given below trace back to one sample, sequenced in a study of cytomegalovirus exposure and HLA in healthy donors. Primers: 60 Vbeta forward and 13 Jbeta reverse. Generated by immunoSEQ multiplex PCR, the TCRdb table keeps only in-frame clones and is missing some. The sample carries approximately 130,000 clones, 85% to 90% recorded once. Sequencing input: PBMCs. These TCRs come from a young woman in good health and CMV-seronegative.

The chain employs TRBV4-2 and TRBJ1-1, with 7 bases aligning to TRBD1. CDR1 is LGHNA and CDR2 is YNFKEQ in the germline V gene. The CDR3 contains 14 residues. With 4 bases clipped from V and 0 bases from J, the junction kept 2 bases outside the gene matches. CDR3 in DNA: TGTGCCAGCAGCCCAGGGACAGTGAACACTGAAGCTTTCTTT. This translates into CASSPGTVNTEAFF.

The chain joins TRBV4-2 to TRBJ2-1, with TRBD2 matching over 9 bases. This CDR3 is 21 amino acids long. The J segment lost 5 bases and the V segment lost 1 base, leaving 21 bases of the junction unmatched. Germline V CDR1 and CDR2: LGHNA, YNFKEQ. CDR3 nucleotides: TGTGCCAGCAGCCAAGGGATAAGCCTCACCTCTAGCGGGACAACCCACAATGAGCAGTTCTTC. Translating it yields CASSQGISLTSSGTTHNEQFF.

The chain couples TRBV7-6 to TRBJ2-2, with 8 bases aligning to TRBD1. CDR1 is SGHVS, CDR2 FNYEAQ, per germline. Germline trimming cut 6 bases from V and 4 bases from J; bases unmatched to any gene: 7. This CDR3 has 15 residues. The CDR3 is CASRGNRGSTGELFF. The DNA of the CDR3 is TGTGCCAGCAGGGGGAACAGGGGGAGCACCGGGGAGCTGTTTTTT.

J is TRBJ1-2 and V is TRBV10-3, with TRBD1 matching over 11 bases. CDR3 length equals 13 residues. From germline, CDR1 is ENHRY and CDR2 SYGVKD. With 3 bases clipped from V and 12 bases from J, the junction kept 6 bases outside the gene matches. Here the CDR3 reads CAISDGTGGIDTF. For the CDR3, the DNA is TGTGCCATCAGTGACGGGACAGGGGGTATCGACACCTTC.

This chain uses TRBV15 with TRBJ2-7, with 8 bases identical to TRBD1. In germline, CDR1 is LNHNV, CDR2 YYDKDF (reference sequence). This CDR3 comprises 15 residues. Trimming took 3 bases from V and 3 from J; bases not matched to a gene: 7. In DNA form, the CDR3 reads TGTGCCACCAGCAGGGACGGGGACAGGCTCTACGAGCAGTACTTC. Translated, it gives CATSRDGDRLYEQYF. Combining the CDR3 with reference TRBV15 and TRBJ2-7 gives the whole variable domain DAMVIQNPRYQVTQFGKPVTLSCSQTLNHNVMYWYQQKSSQAPKLLFHYYDKDFNNEADTPDNFQSRRPNTSFCFLDIRSPGLGDTAMYLCATSRDGDRLYEQYFGPGTRLTVT.

The chain links TRBV7-2 to TRBJ2-1; 7 bases map to TRBD2. Germline loops: CDR1 SGHTA, CDR2 FQGNSA. The CDR3 is made up of 16 amino acids. V gave up 1 base and J gave up 3 bases; unmatched junction bases: 6. CDR3 in DNA: TGTGCCAGCAGCTTAGTGTCGGCGGGGGTCTACAATGAGCAGTTCTTC. This codes for CASSLVSAGVYNEQFF.

This rearrangement joins TRBV15 to TRBJ2-1, with 13 bases identical to TRBD2. The CDR3 length is 15 residues. Germline V CDR1 and CDR2: LNHNV, YYDKDF (reference sequence). V shed 1 base, J shed 10 bases, and the junction held 4 bases outside the gene matches. The CDR3 here is CATSRALAGGMEQFF. The CDR3 region has the DNA TGTGCCACCAGCAGAGCACTAGCGGGAGGGATGGAGCAGTTCTTC.

The V call is TRBV4-2, the J call TRBJ1-1, with D possibly being TRBD1 (6 bases). This CDR3 has 16 amino acids. The germline V gene encodes CDR1 LGHNA and CDR2 YNFKEQ. V gave up 0 bases and J gave up 6 bases, with 17 bases separating them. This CDR3 is CASSQDFRGGRAEAFF. As DNA, the CDR3 is TGTGCCAGCAGCCAAGATTTCAGGGGTGGGAGAGCTGAAGCTTTCTTT.

This rearrangement joins TRBV9 to TRBJ1-5; D gene unclear. The germline V gene encodes CDR1 SGDLS and CDR2 YYNGEE. This CDR3 comprises 15 residues. Between the trimmed V and J ends, which lost 3 bases and 0 bases, there was a span of 10 bases. The CDR3 loop is CASSAGFNSNQPQHF. CDR3 bases: TGTGCCAGCAGCGCGGGATTCAATAGCAATCAGCCCCAGCATTTT. Combining the CDR3 with reference TRBV9 and TRBJ1-5 gives the whole variable domain DSGVTQTPKHLITATGQRVTLRCSPRSGDLSVYWYQQSLDQGLQFLIQYYNGEERAKGNILERFSAQQFPDLHSELNLSSLELGDSALYFCASSAGFNSNQPQHFGDGTRLSIL.

The V and J genes are TRBV7-2 and TRBJ2-1, with 12 bases matching TRBD2. The trim removed 7 bases at V and 8 bases at J, leaving 6 bases unmatched. Germline V gene data show CDR1 as SGHTA and CDR2 as FQGNSA. The CDR3 is made up of 14 amino acids. The CDR3 protein is CASTMTSGSYEQFF. Here the CDR3 DNA reads TGTGCCAGCACCATGACTAGCGGGAGCTATGAGCAGTTCTTC.

CDR3 sequence (DNA): TGTGCCAGCAGTAGCTACCGGCTAGCGGGAGAACAAAATGAGCAGTTCTTC. It encodes CASSSYRLAGEQNEQFF. This chain connects TRBV28 to TRBJ2-1; TRBD2 aligns across 10 bases. The CDR3 is 17 residues long. Per germline, CDR1 MDHEN and CDR2 SYDVKM. The V segment lost 5 bases and the J segment 7 bases; nucleotides outside the gene matches: 14.

The J gene is TRBJ2-1, the V gene TRBV5-4; no firm D call. Looked up from germline, CDR1 is SGHNT and CDR2 is YYREEE (reference sequence). The V end lost 0 bases, the J end lost 8 bases, and 3 bases lay between the germline ends. The CDR3 is 11 residues long. This CDR3 is CASSLGHEQFF. The CDR3 DNA sequence: TGTGCCAGCAGCTTGGGGCATGAGCAGTTCTTC.

The rearrangement links TRBV7-5 to TRBJ1-5; the table calls TRBD1, which could not be checked here. TRBV7-5 is shown as a pseudogene. The CDR3 has 16 residues. The CDR3 DNA is TGTTCCAGAAGCTTAGTCGACAGCTATAGCAATCAGCCCCAGCATTTT. Protein: CSRSLVDSYSNQPQHF.

The chain carries TRBV7-2 and TRBJ2-3; no definite D call. Trimming cost V 2 bases and J 6 bases, with 12 bases left between them. Germline assignment: CDR1 SGHTA and CDR2 FQGNSA. This CDR3 has 14 residues. CDR3 region: CASSLNQDGDTQYF. CDR3 DNA: TGTGCCAGCAGCTTAAACCAGGATGGGGATACGCAGTATTTT.

The chain has TRBV5-1 and TRBJ2-7, with 10 bases matching TRBD2. This CDR3 has 15 amino acids. Germline-derived CDR1 and CDR2 are SGHRS and YFSETQ. V lost 4 bases, J lost 2 bases, and 6 bases stayed unmatched. The CDR3 DNA sequence: TGCGCCAGCAGCCCTCGAGCGGGGGGGCCCTACGAGCAGTACTTC. It yields the protein CASSPRAGGPYEQYF.

The chain combines TRBV5-1 with TRBJ1-4, with a possible D match to TRBD1 (5 bases). The V and J ends lost 0 bases and 4 bases respectively, with 7 bases between them. This CDR3 comprises 14 residues. CDR1 is SGHRS, CDR2 YFSETQ, per germline. In DNA form, the CDR3 reads TGCGCCAGCAGCTTGGGCAGGGTTAATGAAAAACTGTTTTTT. This codes for CASSLGRVNEKLFF.

The chain employs TRBV30 and TRBJ1-4; tentatively, D is TRBD1 (5 bases). Per germline, CDR1 GTSNPN and CDR2 SVGIG (reference sequence). The CDR3 length is 16 residues. Trimming stripped 1 base from V and 7 bases from J, with 19 bases between. Here the CDR3 DNA reads TGTGCCTGGAGTGAGGTGTATGGAGGGGTTGGTGAAAAACTGTTTTTT. It yields the protein CAWSEVYGGVGEKLFF. The whole variable domain, filled in from reference TRBV30 and TRBJ1-4, reads SQTIHQWPATLVQPVGSPLSLECTVEGTSNPNLYWYRQAAGRGLQLLFYSVGIGQISSEVPQNLSASRPQDRQFILSSKKLLLSDSGFYLCAWSEVYGGVGEKLFFGSGTQLSVL.

V gene TRBV7-9 combines with J gene TRBJ2-5; 8 bases agree with TRBD1. Per the germline V gene, CDR1 is SEHNR and CDR2 is FQNEAQ (reference sequence). V was pared by 3 bases and J by 5 bases, with 5 bases of the junction left unmatched. The CDR3 is 14 amino acids. CDR3 sequence reads: CASSFSGGAETQYF. The CDR3 DNA is TGTGCCAGCAGCTTCTCAGGGGGCGCCGAGACCCAGTACTTC.

CDR3 in DNA: TGTGCCAGCAAATCGGGGTACGAGCAGTACTTC. Its protein is CASKSGYEQYF. This rearrangement joins TRBV2 to TRBJ2-7, with a weak D call TRBD2 (5 bases). The V gene's germline CDR1 is SNHLY and CDR2 FYNNEI. Trimming removed 7 bases at V and 4 bases at J, with 8 bases between. There are 11 residues in the CDR3.

This clone was observed a handful of times. The J gene is TRBJ2-7, the V gene TRBV5-1, with 11 bases fitting TRBD2. CDR1 and CDR2 from the germline V gene are SGHRS and YFSETQ. The ends lost 4 bases at V and 6 bases at J; junction bases unmatched: 9. This CDR3 is built from 15 residues. CDR3 coding DNA: TGCGCCAGCAGCCCCCAGACTAGCGGGATGGGCGAGCAGTACTTC. The encoded protein is CASSPQTSGMGEQYF.

This clone was observed once. The chain carries TRBV10-3 and TRBJ2-5; TRBD2 aligns across 7 bases. Germline trimming cut 2 bases from V and 5 bases from J; bases unmatched to any gene: 20. The CDR3 has 19 amino acids. Germline-derived CDR1 and CDR2 are ENHRY and SYGVKD. The CDR3 coding sequence is TGTGCCATCAGTGAGGATGCGGGAGCCGTCAGGCGGCCAAGGGAGACCCAGTACTTC. Protein product: CAISEDAGAVRRPRETQYF.

The rearrangement joins TRBV30 to TRBJ2-1; unclear D gene. From germline, CDR1 is GTSNPN and CDR2 SVGIG (reference sequence). The CDR3 has 13 residues. Trimming left V 0 bases short and J 8 bases short, with 11 bases between. The CDR3 DNA reads TGTGCCTGGAGTGTACTCCAAGCGTATGAGCAGTTCTTC. It codes for CAWSVLQAYEQFF.

This rearrangement joins TRBV14 to TRBJ1-6; 8 bases line up with TRBD1. The CDR3 sequence is 15 residues long. The V gene's germline CDR1 is SGHDN and CDR2 FVKESK. J lost 4 bases, V lost 4 bases, and 3 bases had no gene match. In DNA form, the CDR3 reads TGTGCCAGCAGCCCACGACAGGGGTATAATTCACCCCTCCACTTT. Translated: CASSPRQGYNSPLHF.

The chain links TRBV7-9 to TRBJ2-1; 11 bases are shared with TRBD2. Trimming removed 4 bases from V and 2 bases from J; junction bases left unmatched: 7. This CDR3 is built from 17 residues. CDR1 and CDR2 from the germline V gene are SEHNR and FQNEAQ (reference sequence). CDR3 sequence (DNA): TGTGCCAGCAGCTGGACCATAGCGGGAGGGGCCTACAATGAGCAGTTCTTC. This codes for CASSWTIAGGAYNEQFF. The entire variable domain, with the rest obtained from reference TRBV7-9 and TRBJ2-1, is as follows: DTGVSQNPRHKITKRGQNVTFRCDPISEHNRLYWYRQTLGQGPEFLTYFQNEAQLEKSRLLSDRFSAERPKGSFSTLEIQRTEQGDSAMYLCASSWTIAGGAYNEQFFGPGTRLTVL.

V is TRBV6-6 and J is TRBJ1-5; 7 bases agree with TRBD1. The V segment lost 7 bases and the J segment 6 bases; nucleotides outside the gene matches: 6. The CDR3 has 13 residues. In germline, CDR1 is MNHNY, CDR2 SVGAGI (reference sequence). The CDR3 loop is CASNQQGRQPQHF. CDR3 nucleotide sequence: TGTGCCAGCAACCAACAGGGGCGTCAGCCCCAGCATTTT.

The chain links TRBV11-2 to TRBJ1-5; D perhaps matches TRBD1 (6 bases). This CDR3 spans 13 amino acids. V lost 5 bases to trimming and J lost 5 bases, with 10 bases between them. Germline V gene lookup returns CDR1 SGHAT and CDR2 FQNNGV. CDR3 DNA sequence: TGTGCCAGCAGCCCCCGACAGGATCAGCCCCAGCATTTT. Amino acid sequence: CASSPRQDQPQHF.

The chain joins TRBV30 to TRBJ1-1; D is uncertain. The length of the CDR3 is 13 residues. Germline CDR1 and CDR2: GTSNPN and SVGIG (reference sequence). The ends were cut back, 0 bases at V and 1 base at J, with 6 bases in the middle. CDR3 sequence reads: CAWSVLGNTEAFF. The CDR3 DNA reads TGTGCCTGGAGTGTACTAGGGAACACTGAAGCTTTCTTT.